The 16 T cell receptor beta chains in this list originate from one sample, sequenced in a study of cytomegalovirus exposure and HLA in healthy donors. The PCR had 60 Vbeta and 13 Jbeta primers. Profiled with immunoSEQ multiplex PCR; TCRdb holds only in-frame clones, not every one. The data show tens of thousands of clones, around two thirds seen once. The sample taken for sequencing was PBMCs. The receptors here all came from a woman aged 45-65 years in good health and CMV-seropositive.

This chain joins TRBV5-1 and TRBJ2-1; 9 bases line up with TRBD2. After removal of 4 bases from V and 5 bases from J, the junction contained 7 bases not matched to a gene. The CDR3 covers 15 residues. Germline-derived CDR1 and CDR2 are SGHRS and YFSETQ. The CDR3, as DNA: TGCGCCAGCAGCATTGGCGGGACTAGCCACAATGAGCAGTTCTTC. This codes for CASSIGGTSHNEQFF. The full variable domain, in which reference TRBV5-1 and TRBJ2-1 provide the parts outside the CDR3, is KAGVTQTPRYLIKTRGQQVTLSCSPISGHRSVSWYQQTPGQGLQFLFEYFSETQRNKGNFPGRFSGRQFSNSRSEMNVSTLELGDSALYLCASSIGGTSHNEQFFGPGTRLTVL.

This clone was found a few times. The J gene is TRBJ1-4, the V gene TRBV10-1; unclear D gene. V dropped 5 bases and J dropped 0 bases, with 7 bases sitting between them. The CDR3 loop spans 14 amino acids. CDR1 and CDR2 from the germline V gene are WNHNN and SYGVQD (reference sequence). CDR3 bases: TGCGCCAGCAGTTCGGGGACAACTAATGAAAAACTGTTTTTT. Translation: CASSSGTTNEKLFF.

This clone was detected only a few times. The V and J genes are TRBV5-1 and TRBJ1-4; 9 nucleotides align to TRBD1. The ends lost 5 bases at V and 8 bases at J; junction bases unmatched: 10. Per the germline V gene, CDR1 is SGHRS and CDR2 is YFSETQ. The CDR3 consists of 15 residues. CDR3 nucleotides: TGCGCCAGCAGGGGCACGGACAGGGGCGGCGAAAAACTGTTTTTT. Translating it yields CASRGTDRGGEKLFF.

This clone was observed a single time. This rearrangement joins TRBV5-1 to TRBJ2-7, with D possibly being TRBD2 (6 bases). Germline V lookup: CDR1 SGHRS, CDR2 YFSETQ. Deletions cut 3 bases from V and 2 bases from J, with 15 bases between. The CDR3 sequence is 15 residues long. CDR3 sequence reads: CASSSRTEGTYEQYF. As DNA, the CDR3 is TGCGCCAGCAGCTCAAGGACGGAGGGAACCTACGAGCAGTACTTC. Together with reference TRBV5-1 and TRBJ2-7, the CDR3 gives the full variable domain: KAGVTQTPRYLIKTRGQQVTLSCSPISGHRSVSWYQQTPGQGLQFLFEYFSETQRNKGNFPGRFSGRQFSNSRSEMNVSTLELGDSALYLCASSSRTEGTYEQYFGPGTRLTVT.

V and J are TRBV5-1 and TRBJ1-1; 8 positions match TRBD1. Germline lookup yields CDR1 SGHRS and CDR2 YFSETQ. CDR3 size: 14 residues. V trimming: 4 bases; J trimming: 3 bases; junction bases outside the gene matches: 5. The CDR3 nucleotides read TGCGCCAGCAGCCCGGCAGGGGGCTACACTGAAGCTTTCTTT. Its protein is CASSPAGGYTEAFF.

The gene calls are TRBV6-5 and TRBJ2-5; TRBD1 aligns across 10 bases. V trimming: 9 bases; J trimming: 4 bases; junction bases outside the gene matches: 11. There are 15 residues in the CDR3. CDR1 is MNHEY and CDR2 is SVGAGI in the germline V gene. The CDR3 here is CASRRKDRGRETQYF. The CDR3 DNA reads TGTGCCAGTAGAAGAAAAGACAGGGGGCGAGAGACCCAGTACTTC.

This chain connects TRBV30 to TRBJ1-3, with no clear D. The CDR3 loop spans 16 amino acids. V lost 0 bases and J 0 bases, leaving 12 bases between the germline ends. Germline assignment: CDR1 GTSNPN and CDR2 SVGIG (reference sequence). The CDR3 here is CAWSVGQSFSGNTIYF. CDR3 DNA: TGTGCCTGGAGTGTTGGGCAGTCGTTCTCTGGAAACACCATATATTTT. Variable domain in full (rest from reference TRBV30 and TRBJ1-3): SQTIHQWPATLVQPVGSPLSLECTVEGTSNPNLYWYRQAAGRGLQLLFYSVGIGQISSEVPQNLSASRPQDRQFILSSKKLLLSDSGFYLCAWSVGQSFSGNTIYFGEGSWLTVV.

This chain uses TRBV14 with TRBJ2-1; a possible D gene is TRBD2 (6 bases). The CDR3 is 13 residues long. CDR1 and CDR2 (germline): SGHDN, FVKESK. Between the trimmed V and J ends, which lost 6 bases and 4 bases, there was a span of 10 bases. The CDR3 DNA is TGTGCCAGCAGTCAGAGCGGGTACAATGAGCAGTTCTTC. Translation gives CASSQSGYNEQFF.

The chain links TRBV18 to TRBJ1-6, with D possibly being TRBD1 (5 bases). This CDR3 is built from 12 residues. Germline V gene sequence: CDR1 KGHSH, CDR2 LQKENI. Trimming removed 5 bases from V and 11 bases from J, with 10 bases in between. CDR3 loop: CASSSGGTPLHF. Here the CDR3 DNA reads TGTGCCAGCTCATCGGGGGGTACACCCCTCCACTTT.

The CDR3 DNA follows: TGTGCCAGTAGTATATTAGCGGACTCCATCGCGTCTACGCAGTATTTT. Translation gives CASSILADSIASTQYF. The chain has TRBV19 and TRBJ2-3, with D possibly being TRBD2 (6 bases). Germline V lookup: CDR1 LNHDA, CDR2 SQIVND (reference sequence). This CDR3 contains 16 residues. Trimming removed 2 bases at V and 8 bases at J, with 20 bases between.

The chain has TRBV11-3 and TRBJ2-7; 11 nucleotides align to TRBD1. This CDR3 is built from 15 residues. The V and J ends lost 5 bases and 1 base, in that order; junction bases with no gene match: 4. Germline CDR1 and CDR2: SGHNT and YENEEA. The CDR3 loop reads CASSLDRGHSYEQYF. The CDR3 DNA reads as TGTGCCAGCAGCCTGGACAGGGGGCATTCCTACGAGCAGTACTTC.

The chain has TRBV9 and TRBJ2-5; the D is unclear. Trimming shortened V by 1 base and J by 1 base, and 5 bases separated the two germline ends. Per the germline V gene, CDR1 is SGDLS and CDR2 is YYNGEE. The CDR3 is 13 residues long. The CDR3 sequence: CASSVTVQETQYF. DNA of the CDR3: TGTGCCAGCAGCGTAACAGTCCAAGAGACCCAGTACTTC.

This clone was found once. The CDR3 DNA reads as TGTGCCAGCAGCACCCTGACAGGGGGCGGCGAGCAGTACTTC. It encodes CASSTLTGGGEQYF. The V call is TRBV9, the J call TRBJ2-7; TRBD1 matches at 10 bases. Germline lookup yields CDR1 SGDLS and CDR2 YYNGEE. Trimming took 4 bases from V and 6 from J; bases not matched to a gene: 7. The CDR3 has 14 amino acids.

The chain joins TRBV5-1 to TRBJ1-2; unclear D gene. V lost 2 bases to trimming and J lost 4 bases, with 12 bases between them. The CDR3 length is 14 residues. CDR1 and CDR2 (germline): SGHRS, YFSETQ. The CDR3 DNA sequence: TGCGCCAGCAGCTTTCTTGAGGGAACCTATGGCTACACCTTC. Amino acid sequence: CASSFLEGTYGYTF.

The J gene is TRBJ2-3, the V gene TRBV10-1, with D perhaps TRBD2 (6 bases). The germline V gene encodes CDR1 WNHNN and CDR2 SYGVQD (reference sequence). The V end was cut by 2 bases, the J end by 8 bases, with 11 bases between. This CDR3 has 13 amino acids. The CDR3 DNA sequence: TGCGCCAGCAGTGAGAACGGGGGTTTTACGCAGTATTTT. Residues: CASSENGGFTQYF.

This clone came up a few times. This rearrangement joins TRBV7-2 to TRBJ1-5, with D unclear. Germline assignment: CDR1 SGHTA and CDR2 FQGNSA. With 3 bases removed from V and 4 bases from J, the gap between germline ends came to 13 bases. CDR3 length: 15 amino acids. The CDR3 loop reads CASSLNPGENQPQHF. CDR3 coding DNA: TGTGCCAGCAGCTTGAACCCCGGGGAGAATCAGCCCCAGCATTTT.